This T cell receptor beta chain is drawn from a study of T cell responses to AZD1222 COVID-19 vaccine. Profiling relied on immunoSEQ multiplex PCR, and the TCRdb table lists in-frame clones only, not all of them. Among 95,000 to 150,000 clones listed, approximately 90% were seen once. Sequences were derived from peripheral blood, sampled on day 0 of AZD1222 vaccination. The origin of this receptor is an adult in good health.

CDR3 coding DNA: TGTGCCAGTAGTCTCCGAGAGGGAGGTTCCTACGAGCAGTACTTC. Its protein product is CASSLREGGSYEQYF. V gene TRBV19 combines with J gene TRBJ2-7, with D tentatively TRBD2 (6 bases). The V end lost 5 bases, the J end lost 1 base, and 15 bases lay between the germline ends. CDR1 is LNHDA and CDR2 is SQIVND in the germline V gene (reference sequence). The CDR3 runs to 15 residues.